A selection of T cell receptor beta chains follows, all from one sample in a study of shared clonotypes between healthy human individuals. Assay used: immunoSEQ multiplex PCR; TCRdb lists only in-frame clones, some missing. Seen here are around 700,000 clones, roughly 73% observed once, and the top ten hold around 2%. The sequenced material came from memory CD4+ T cells sorted from blood. These receptors all come from a woman aged 30 to 39 in good health. Both conserved end residues are part of each CDR3. D genes are given only for firm matches. A row's size may be missing; if present it is once, few, many or a size class.

d_call	v_call	clone_size	j_call	cdr3_aa	cdr3_nt
TRBD2	TRBV11-2	-	TRBJ2-6	CASSSLAASIWANVLTF	TGTGCCAGCAGCTCCCTAGCGGCGTCAATCTGGGCCAACGTCCTGACTTTC
-	TRBV7-9	many	TRBJ1-5	CASSLEVLGFGNQPQHF	TGTGCCAGCAGCTTAGAAGTTTTAGGTTTCGGCAATCAGCCCCAGCATTTT
-	TRBV7-8	-	TRBJ2-7	CASSLGGFLYEQYF	TGTGCCAGCAGCTTAGGTGGCTTTCTCTACGAGCAGTACTTC
-	TRBV2	once	TRBJ2-1	CASSEVWGTFWNEQFF	TGTGCCAGCAGTGAAGTCTGGGGGACGTTTTGGAATGAGCAGTTCTTC
-	TRBV5-1	-	TRBJ2-2	CASSLELRNTGELFF	TGCGCCAGCAGCTTGGAACTAAGGAACACCGGGGAGCTGTTTTTT
-	TRBV15	once	TRBJ2-4	CATSRDLGTKNIQYF	TGTGCCACCAGCAGAGATCTAGGAACCAAAAACATTCAGTACTTC
-	TRBV25-1	-	TRBJ2-7	CASSGVGRMSYEQYF	TGTGCCAGCAGTGGAGTAGGGAGAATGTCCTACGAGCAGTACTTC
-	TRBV5-1	-	TRBJ1-4	CASRSRRAVNEKLFF	TGCGCCAGCAGATCCCGCCGGGCGGTTAATGAAAAACTGTTTTTT
-	TRBV2	-	TRBJ1-2	CASSYVGDRGYTF	TGTGCCAGCAGTTATGTAGGGGATCGTGGCTACACCTTC
-	TRBV28	-	TRBJ1-5	CASTFNSNQPQHF	TGTGCCAGCACCTTTAATAGCAATCAGCCCCAGCATTTT
-	TRBV30	-	TRBJ2-1	CAWSPQTSYNEQFF	TGTGCCTGGAGTCCCCAGACATCCTACAATGAGCAGTTCTTC
TRBD1	TRBV29-1	-	TRBJ2-1	CSVRGQGGNEQFF	TGCAGCGTTAGGGGACAGGGGGGGAATGAGCAGTTCTTC
TRBD2	TRBV2	-	TRBJ2-1	CASRAGTIKFF	TGTGCCAGCAGAGCCGGGACTATCAAGTTCTTC
-	TRBV28	few	TRBJ2-7	CASGVLYEQYF	TGTGCCAGCGGAGTCCTCTACGAGCAGTACTTC
TRBD2	TRBV29-1	-	TRBJ2-1	CSAPTGLAYNNEQFF	TGCAGCGCACCCACGGGACTAGCGTACAACAATGAGCAGTTCTTC
-	TRBV11-3	-	TRBJ2-1	CASSPTVGAYNEQFF	TGTGCCAGCAGCCCCACGGTCGGGGCCTACAATGAGCAGTTCTTC
-	TRBV6-5	once	TRBJ2-7	CASKLQGRIYEQYF	TGTGCCAGCAAATTACAGGGGAGGATCTACGAGCAGTACTTC
-	TRBV19	-	TRBJ2-1	CASSRGPNYNEQFF	TGTGCCAGTAGTAGGGGGCCAAACTACAATGAGCAGTTCTTC
TRBD1	TRBV29-1	-	TRBJ2-5	CSVETGGIETQYF	TGCAGCGTCGAGACAGGGGGCATCGAGACCCAGTACTTC
-	TRBV20-1	-	TRBJ2-7	CSAYSYEQYF	TGCAGTGCCTACTCCTACGAGCAGTACTTC
-	TRBV7-9	-	TRBJ2-6	CASSLMEAGANVLTF	TGTGCCAGCAGCTTGATGGAGGCTGGGGCCAACGTCCTGACTTTC
-	TRBV6-1	-	TRBJ1-1	CASSDREATEAFF	TGTGCCAGCAGTGACAGGGAGGCCACTGAAGCTTTCTTT
TRBD1	TRBV28	-	TRBJ1-2	CASSLLRTGVSTF	TGTGCCAGCAGTCTCCTCCGGACAGGGGTTTCCACCTTC
TRBD1	TRBV27	-	TRBJ2-7	CASSPYTRGQGRDEQYF	TGTGCCAGCAGTCCATATACTCGGGGACAGGGGCGGGACGAGCAGTACTTC
-	TRBV7-2	-	TRBJ1-2	CASSFLGGYGYTF	TGTGCCAGCAGCTTTTTGGGCGGTTATGGCTACACCTTC
-	TRBV6-1	-	TRBJ1-2	CASSEALRGIGTYGYTF	TGTGCCAGCAGTGAAGCGCTTCGGGGAATCGGGACCTATGGCTACACCTTC
-	TRBV6-5	-	TRBJ1-4	CASSLTLNTEKLFF	TGTGCCAGCAGTTTGACTCTAAATACCGAAAAACTGTTTTTT
-	TRBV21-1	-	TRBJ2-3	CASSKIIAGLAGLGTDTQYF	TGTGCCAGCAGCAAGATTATAGCGGGACTAGCGGGTTTGGGCACAGATACGCAGTATTTT
-	TRBV6-1	-	TRBJ1-2	CASSEVVGVGYTF	TGTGCCAGCAGTGAAGTAGTCGGCGTTGGCTACACCTTC
-	TRBV5-1	-	TRBJ2-1	CASSPGTPYNEQFF	TGCGCCAGCAGCCCCGGGACGCCTTACAATGAGCAGTTCTTC
-	TRBV5-1	-	TRBJ2-3	CASSLVPALTDTQYF	TGCGCCAGCAGCTTGGTGCCAGCGCTCACAGATACGCAGTATTTT
TRBD1	TRBV18	-	TRBJ2-7	CASSPGQAEAVYEQYF	TGTGCCAGCTCACCAGGACAGGCCGAGGCCGTCTACGAGCAGTACTTC
-	TRBV28	-	TRBJ2-7	CASSPNSYEQYF	TGTGCCAGCAGCCCAAACTCTTACGAGCAGTACTTC
-	TRBV14	once	TRBJ1-4	CASSLYFPGGSDEKLFF	TGTGCCAGCAGCCTCTACTTCCCCGGCGGGTCCGATGAAAAACTGTTTTTT
TRBD1	TRBV19	few	TRBJ1-5	CASRGQGAGQPQHF	TGTGCCAGTAGGGGACAGGGGGCGGGACAGCCCCAGCATTTT
TRBD1	TRBV28	few	TRBJ1-2	CASSLPAGQGAYGYTF	TGTGCCAGCAGTTTACCTGCGGGACAGGGGGCCTATGGCTACACCTTC
-	TRBV11-2	-	TRBJ2-1	CASSLSGASSYNEQFF	TGTGCCAGCAGCCTATCCGGGGCCAGCTCCTACAATGAGCAGTTCTTC
-	TRBV7-6	-	TRBJ1-5	CASSLHQGPSQPQHF	TGTGCCAGCAGCCTCCACCAGGGTCCGTCACAGCCCCAGCATTTT
-	TRBV7-2	-	TRBJ2-4	CASSGRLAKNIQYF	TGTGCCAGCAGCGGCCGACTAGCCAAAAACATTCAGTACTTC
TRBD1	TRBV18	-	TRBJ1-5	CASSTTGTGDQPQHF	TGTGCCAGCTCAACAACCGGGACAGGGGATCAGCCCCAGCATTTT
TRBD1	TRBV23-1	-	TRBJ2-2	CASSQTRDRDTGELFF	TGCGCCAGCAGTCAGACCCGGGACAGAGACACCGGGGAGCTGTTTTTT
-	TRBV7-2	-	TRBJ1-2	CASSLLSSFYGYTF	TGTGCCAGCAGCTTACTGTCATCCTTCTATGGCTACACCTTC
-	TRBV19	many	TRBJ1-5	CASSIVFGGLGDQPQHF	TGTGCCAGTAGTATAGTTTTCGGGGGTTTAGGAGATCAGCCCCAGCATTTT
TRBD1	TRBV6-6	-	TRBJ2-7	CASSHDRGRFYEQYF	TGTGCCAGCAGTCACGACAGGGGGCGCTTCTACGAGCAGTACTTC
-	TRBV28	-	TRBJ1-3	CASMGGEGTNTIYF	TGTGCCAGTATGGGTGGGGAAGGGACAAACACCATATATTTT
TRBD2	TRBV6-5	-	TRBJ2-1	CASSYGAGVLNEQFF	TGTGCCAGCAGTTACGGCGCGGGAGTGTTAAATGAGCAGTTCTTC
-	TRBV27	few	TRBJ1-1	CASSSQGPVNTEAFF	TGTGCCAGCAGTTCGCAAGGACCGGTGAACACTGAAGCTTTCTTT
-	TRBV6-6	once	TRBJ1-5	CASSLREYSNQPQHF	TGTGCCAGCAGTTTGAGGGAATATAGCAATCAGCCCCAGCATTTT
-	TRBV2	-	TRBJ2-3	CASSGGFGDTQYF	TGTGCCAGCAGTGGGGGTTTTGGAGATACGCAGTATTTT
TRBD1	TRBV6-1	-	TRBJ1-5	CASSAQDRVSDQPQHF	TGTGCCAGCAGTGCCCAGGACAGGGTGTCGGATCAGCCCCAGCATTTT
TRBD1	TRBV10-2	-	TRBJ1-5	CASSSASQGTYQPQHF	TGCGCCAGCAGTAGCGCCTCACAGGGGACTTATCAGCCCCAGCATTTT
-	TRBV4-1	-	TRBJ2-5	CASSRAVPETQYF	TGCGCCAGCAGCCGGGCCGTCCCGGAGACCCAGTACTTC
-	TRBV6-5	few	TRBJ2-3	CASSQGHGTDTQYF	TGTGCCAGCAGCCAGGGACACGGCACAGATACGCAGTATTTT
-	TRBV28	-	TRBJ1-1	CASSSQGPWGAFF	TGTGCCAGCAGTTCCCAGGGGCCCTGGGGGGCTTTCTTT
TRBD1	TRBV28	once	TRBJ1-6	CATHRDRLAPLHF	TGTGCCACCCATAGGGACAGGTTGGCACCCCTCCACTTT
TRBD2	TRBV29-1	few	TRBJ2-1	CSVAGGPNEQFF	TGCAGCGTAGCGGGAGGGCCAAATGAGCAGTTCTTC
TRBD1	TRBV6-5	-	TRBJ2-7	CASSSPQGAYEQYF	TGTGCCAGCAGTTCACCTCAGGGGGCCTACGAGCAGTACTTC
-	TRBV7-8	-	TRBJ2-3	CASSLNQYF	TGTGCCAGCAGCTTGAACCAGTATTTT
-	TRBV28	-	TRBJ2-3	CASRNVGRAGTQYF	TGTGCCAGCAGAAATGTAGGACGGGCCGGTACGCAGTATTTT